The 25 T cell receptor beta chains reported below all come from one sample, sequenced in a study of cytomegalovirus exposure and HLA in healthy donors. PCR involved 60 Vbeta and 13 Jbeta primers. Profiled with immunoSEQ multiplex PCR; TCRdb holds only in-frame clones, not every one. This sample's clone table lists 100,000 to 150,000 clones. Sequences were obtained from PBMCs. These receptors originate from a man aged 18 to 35 in good health and CMV-seronegative.

The V gene is TRBV6-1, the J gene TRBJ2-2; 9 nucleotides line up with TRBD1. The germline V gene encodes CDR1 MNHNS and CDR2 SASEGT. V lost 4 bases, J lost 5 bases, and 5 bases stayed unmatched. The CDR3 has 15 residues. Written as DNA, the CDR3 is TGTGCCAGCAGTGTTACAGGGGGCAATACCGGGGAGCTGTTTTTT. As protein: CASSVTGGNTGELFF.

The chain has TRBV18 and TRBJ2-7; no clear D. The CDR3 consists of 11 residues. Germline CDR1 and CDR2: KGHSH and LQKENI. V shed 6 bases and J shed 0 bases, with 3 bases lying between them. DNA for the CDR3: TGTGCCAGCTCTCTCTCCTACGAGCAGTACTTC. As protein: CASSLSYEQYF. Complete variable domain (other parts from reference TRBV18 and TRBJ2-7): NAGVMQNPRHLVRRRGQEARLRCSPMKGHSHVYWYRQLPEEGLKFMVYLQKENIIDESGMPKERFSAEFPKEGPSILRIQQVVRGDSAAYFCASSLSYEQYFGPGTRLTVT.

The chain couples TRBV15 to TRBJ2-7; D might be TRBD2 (6 bases). In germline, CDR1 is LNHNV, CDR2 YYDKDF (reference sequence). V was pared by 0 bases and J by 6 bases, with 9 bases between. The CDR3 runs to 13 residues. Here the CDR3 reads CATSRDGGSEQYF. CDR3 sequence (DNA): TGTGCCACCAGCAGAGATGGGGGGTCCGAGCAGTACTTC.

The chain recombines TRBV29-1 with TRBJ2-2; TRBD1 aligns across 9 bases. Germline-derived CDR1 and CDR2 are SQVTM and ANQGSEA. The CDR3 has 14 residues. V lost 5 bases and J lost 0; bases outside the gene matches: 1. In nucleotides, the CDR3 is TGCAGCGTTCGACAGGGGGCGAACACCGGGGAGCTGTTTTTT. This translates into CSVRQGANTGELFF.

This chain connects TRBV6-5 to TRBJ1-5; D is unresolved. The CDR3 is 13 residues long. V was cut by 5 bases and J by 5 bases, with 10 bases left in between. CDR1 and CDR2 from the germline V gene are MNHEY and SVGAGI. CDR3 in amino acids: CASSLERDQPQHF. CDR3 in DNA: TGTGCCAGCAGTCTAGAGAGAGATCAGCCCCAGCATTTT.

This sequence joins TRBV10-3 and TRBJ2-7, with TRBD2 matching over 11 bases. V lost 8 bases and J lost 6; bases outside the gene matches: 12. The CDR3 is made up of 15 amino acids. Germline V gene sequence: CDR1 ENHRY, CDR2 SYGVKD. The CDR3 coding sequence is TGTGCCATCGGGGGTCAGGGGCTAGCGGGGGGCGAGCAGTACTTC. Its translation is CAIGGQGLAGGEQYF.

The V gene is TRBV7-7, the J gene TRBJ2-2; perhaps TRBD2 as D (5 bases). The CDR3 has 15 amino acids. Germline lookup yields CDR1 SSHAT and CDR2 FNYEAQ (reference sequence). Trimming took off 6 bases at V and 6 bases at J, with 17 bases between the two ends. The DNA for the CDR3 is TGTGCCAGCAGGCCCTTCGGAGGCGCGCCCGGGGAGCTGTTTTTT. As protein: CASRPFGGAPGELFF.

The V gene is TRBV6-1, the J gene TRBJ1-1; TRBD1 matches 9 bases. Trimming removed 5 bases from V and 4 bases from J; junction bases left unmatched: 2. This CDR3 is 13 amino acids long. CDR1 and CDR2 from the germline V gene are MNHNS and SASEGT. CDR3 sequence reads: CASSMTGGTEAFF. Written as DNA, the CDR3 is TGTGCCAGCAGTATGACAGGGGGCACTGAAGCTTTCTTT.

The rearrangement joins TRBV10-1 to TRBJ2-7; D is ambiguous. This CDR3 contains 13 residues. Germline assignment: CDR1 WNHNN and CDR2 SYGVQD (reference sequence). V lost 3 bases to trimming and J lost 6 bases, with 12 bases between them. CDR3 loop: CASSERSPSEQYF. The DNA of the CDR3 is TGCGCCAGCAGTGAACGGTCGCCTTCCGAGCAGTACTTC.

The V and J genes are TRBV5-1 and TRBJ2-1; TRBD2 agrees at 14 bases. Germline CDR1 SGHRS, CDR2 YFSETQ. V was clipped by 3 bases and J by 7 bases; unmatched bases: 9. The CDR3 spans 17 residues. CDR3 sequence (DNA): TGCGCCAGCAGCTCCCGATCGACTAGCGGGAGGGGTAATGAGCAGTTCTTC. Translating it yields CASSSRSTSGRGNEQFF.

The V and J genes are TRBV18 and TRBJ1-2; 7 bases agree with TRBD1. This CDR3 has 14 residues. Germline CDR1 reads KGHSH; CDR2 reads LQKENI. With 8 bases clipped from V and 6 bases from J, the junction kept 12 bases outside the gene matches. The CDR3 bases are TGTGCCAGCCCCGGGAAGGGGGCGACCAATGGCTACACCTTC. It specifies CASPGKGATNGYTF.

V and J are TRBV6-1 and TRBJ1-3; 7 bases line up with TRBD1. The trim removed 4 bases at V and 3 bases at J, leaving 15 bases unmatched. The CDR3 runs 18 residues. Germline CDR1 and CDR2: MNHNS and SASEGT. The CDR3 coding sequence is TGTGCCAGCAGTGTAACCCCCGGGACAGTTTTTGGTGGAAACACCATATATTTT. The encoded protein is CASSVTPGTVFGGNTIYF.

The chain is built from TRBV7-3 and TRBJ2-3; the D gene is possibly TRBD2 (5 bases). This CDR3 is built from 12 residues. The germline V gene has CDR1 SGHTA and CDR2 FQGTGA. V lost 6 bases and J lost 11, with 15 bases in between. CDR3 coding DNA: TGTGCCAGCAGTCCTAGCAGTGTTAAGCAGTATTTT. Residues: CASSPSSVKQYF.

The CDR3 is CASSPSGVGNQPQHF. The CDR3 region has the DNA TGTGCCAGCAGTCCCTCCGGGGTAGGCAATCAGCCCCAGCATTTT. The genes are TRBV6-5 and TRBJ1-5; D gene uncertain. CDR3 length: 15 residues. V dropped 5 bases and J dropped 2 bases, with 13 bases sitting between them. Germline lookup yields CDR1 MNHEY and CDR2 SVGAGI.

This sequence joins TRBV6-1 and TRBJ1-2; possible D gene TRBD1, 6 bases. CDR3 size: 11 residues. Trimming removed 11 bases at V and 4 bases at J, with 11 bases between. Germline values: CDR1 MNHNS, CDR2 SASEGT. DNA of the CDR3: TGTGCCGGACGCAGGGGCTATGGCTACACCTTC. This translates into CAGRRGYGYTF.

The chain recombines TRBV29-1 with TRBJ2-7; 9 bases line up with TRBD1. The CDR3 is 14 amino acids. Trimming took 7 bases from V and 6 from J; bases not matched to a gene: 13. Germline-derived CDR1 and CDR2 are SQVTM and ANQGSEA. CDR3 region: CSGKISDRGPEQYF. In DNA form, the CDR3 reads TGCAGCGGTAAAATATCGGACAGGGGTCCCGAGCAGTACTTC.

This chain joins TRBV19 and TRBJ1-5; possibly TRBD1 for D (6 bases). Germline CDR1 is LNHDA and CDR2 is SQIVND (reference sequence). V was clipped by 6 bases and J by 3 bases, with 9 bases between them. This CDR3 contains 13 residues. The CDR3, as DNA: TGTGCCAGTAGCGGGGGGCTCAATCAGCCCCAGCATTTT. It encodes CASSGGLNQPQHF.

The rearrangement joins TRBV15 to TRBJ1-2, with D possibly being TRBD1 (6 bases). In germline, CDR1 is LNHNV, CDR2 YYDKDF (reference sequence). The CDR3 contains 13 residues. The V end was cut by 4 bases, the J end by 3 bases, with 9 bases between. The CDR3 DNA reads as TGTGCCACCAGCATTGGACAGCACTATGGCTACACCTTC. Its translation: CATSIGQHYGYTF.

The rearrangement joins TRBV7-9 to TRBJ2-1; 9 bases line up with TRBD2. V lost 4 bases and J lost 4; bases outside the gene matches: 8. From germline, CDR1 is SEHNR and CDR2 FQNEAQ (reference sequence). The CDR3 sequence is 16 residues long. CDR3 sequence reads: CASSSSTSGVYNEQFF. DNA for the CDR3: TGTGCCAGCAGCTCGTCGACTAGCGGAGTTTACAATGAGCAGTTCTTC.

This chain joins TRBV6-1 and TRBJ2-7; 9 bases are shared with TRBD2. The CDR3 covers 14 residues. After removal of 5 bases from V and 2 bases from J, the junction contained 4 bases not matched to a gene. Germline CDR1 is MNHNS and CDR2 is SASEGT. The CDR3 nucleotides are TGTGCCAGCAGTCCTAGCGGGGCTACCTACGAGCAGTACTTC. Amino acid sequence: CASSPSGATYEQYF.

The CDR3 nucleotides are TGTGCCAGCAGTTACGACGGGACTGCGAGGTATGGCTACACCTTC. Residues: CASSYDGTARYGYTF. The rearrangement uses TRBV6-5 and TRBJ1-2; perhaps TRBD1 as D (5 bases). The CDR3 length is 15 residues. V dropped 2 bases and J dropped 5 bases, with 15 bases sitting between them. From germline, CDR1 is MNHEY and CDR2 SVGAGI.

The rearrangement links TRBV7-9 to TRBJ2-5; 8 bases align to TRBD1. The V gene end was trimmed by 5 bases and the J gene end by 4 bases; junction bases not matched to a gene: 6. The CDR3 sequence is 14 residues long. Germline assignment: CDR1 SEHNR and CDR2 FQNEAQ (reference sequence). CDR3 sequence (DNA): TGTGCCAGCAGCCTGGGGACAGGCAGAGAGACCCAGTACTTC. Its protein is CASSLGTGRETQYF.

The CDR3, as DNA: TGCGCCAGCAGCTTGGAAGGGAGGGAGACCCAGTACTTC. Encoded protein: CASSLEGRETQYF. The rearrangement links TRBV5-1 to TRBJ2-5; the D gene is possibly TRBD2 (6 bases). CDR1 SGHRS and CDR2 YFSETQ come from the germline V gene. Trimming pared 0 bases from V and 5 bases from J, leaving 8 bases between. The CDR3 contains 13 residues.

The V call is TRBV12-2, the J call TRBJ1-2; the D segment call TRBD1 is taken from the table without a DNA check. TRBV12-2 is an annotated pseudogene. CDR3 size: 15 residues. The CDR3 protein is CASRLPTGERNGYTF. The CDR3 DNA is TGTGCAAGTCGCCTCCCGACAGGGGAAAGGAATGGCTACACCTTC.

The J gene is TRBJ1-1, the V gene TRBV7-3; D perhaps matches TRBD1 (6 bases). The CDR3 covers 14 residues. The V end lost 1 base, the J end lost 6 bases, and 12 bases lay between the germline ends. Germline V lookup: CDR1 SGHTA, CDR2 FQGTGA. DNA for the CDR3: TGTGCCAGCAGCTTAAGGAACAGGGACCCTGAAGCTTTCTTT. Amino acids: CASSLRNRDPEAFF.